This T cell receptor (beta chain) was profiled in a study of blood T cell repertoires in COVID-19. About the research overall: The United States, Italy and Spain were the sources of the acute and convalescent COVID-19 samples. From T cells, B-cell-depleted T cells, or PBMCs came the material, which was cDNA or gDNA.

Authors' analysis steps: For nucleated cells, counts were estimated from reference gene primer amplification. Profiling relied on immunoSEQ multiplex PCR, and the TCRdb table lists in-frame clones only, not all of them. The DNA was the basis for D and trimming; V, J and clone size are from that table. The sample consists of 470,000 or so clones, 80% to 90% of them appearing once. This CDR3 has 13 residues. V was cut by 3 bases and J by 4 bases, with 9 bases left in between. This clonotype was sampled from a human donor in a cohort sampled during active COVID-19. The rearrangement links TRBV12-3 or TRBV12-4 to TRBJ1-2; D is perhaps TRBD1 (6 bases). Sequenced input: peripheral blood. CDR3 DNA sequence: TGTGCCAGCAGTTTTGGGGGCGCCTATGGCTACACCTTC. Its protein is CASSFGGAYGYTF.